This TCR beta chain came from a study of human T cells and chemical hapten exposure. General observations from the study: Expanded TCRs formed significantly more large CDR3 similarity clusters than controls.

Time point of the sample: patch test 1, 2 weeks after DPC sensitization. Treatment defined: therapeutic diphenylcyclopropenone sensitization with weekly scalp DPC. This clonotype has at least ten counts. Its antigen remains unknown. Germline V gene sequence: CDR1 KGHSH, CDR2 LQKENI. CDR3 size: 14 residues. V dropped 4 bases and J dropped 1 base, with 10 bases sitting between them. For the library, individual cDNA molecules each received unique molecular identifiers. Each CDR3 protein gets one entry after TCRdb re-called the RACE reads with MiXCR. The sample records approximately 80,000 distinct CDR3 sequences, approximately 11% being singletons.

The chain recombines TRBV18 with TRBJ2-5; TRBD2 might be the D (5 bases). The sample here was whole blood, taken in connection with sensitization to the hapten diphenylcyclopropenone (DPC). This clonotype originated in a woman aged 45-60 years with alopecia areata. Some clones in this sample may be carry-over from other donors' samples. The CDR3, as DNA: TGTGCCAGCTCACTTGGACTCGGCCAAGAGACCCAGTACTTC. Its protein product is CASSLGLGQETQYF.